The rows below give T cell receptor beta chains drawn from one sample of a study of cytomegalovirus exposure and HLA in healthy donors. Profiled with immunoSEQ multiplex PCR; TCRdb holds only in-frame clones, not every one. This sample's table has 40,000 to 45,000 clones. The material sequenced was PBMCs. Receptors originate from a woman aged 30 to 39 in good health and CMV-seronegative. CDR3s leave out the opening cysteine and the closing phenylalanine or tryptophan. A D gene is named only where the DNA matches it firmly.

CDR3: ASSGPRVGTQY; V: TRBV14; D: -; J: TRBJ2-5
CDR3: ASSLYSQGSGTEAF; V: TRBV7-2; D: -; J: TRBJ1-1
CDR3: ASSQVPLEDQPQH; V: TRBV4-1; D: -; J: TRBJ1-5
CDR3: ASSPVGPPGGYTGYT; V: TRBV18; D: TRBD1; J: TRBJ1-2
CDR3: ASSPGTFNNEQF; V: TRBV5-1; D: -; J: TRBJ2-1
CDR3: ASSQRIQGDNEQF; V: TRBV4-3; D: -; J: TRBJ2-1
CDR3: ASSLSLDTQY; V: TRBV7-6; D: -; J: TRBJ2-3
CDR3: ARRARNTIY; V: TRBV4-2; D: -; J: TRBJ1-3
CDR3: AWSVGTGREQY; V: TRBV30; D: TRBD1; J: TRBJ2-7
CDR3: ASSQASIGTANYEQY; V: TRBV4-3; D: TRBD1; J: TRBJ2-7
CDR3: ASSSRDRDYEQY; V: TRBV11-3; D: TRBD1; J: TRBJ2-7
CDR3: ASLRDRTAYGYT; V: TRBV6-1; D: TRBD1; J: TRBJ1-2
CDR3: ASSRDSSSYEQY; V: TRBV7-2; D: TRBD1; J: TRBJ2-7
CDR3: SVENGQKEKLF; V: TRBV29-1; D: -; J: TRBJ1-4
CDR3: SVELRSPEAF; V: TRBV29-1; D: -; J: TRBJ1-1
CDR3: ASSLRVGDTEAF; V: TRBV18; D: -; J: TRBJ1-1
CDR3: ASSIVVEASPYGYT; V: TRBV19; D: -; J: TRBJ1-2
CDR3: ASSMRQNQPQH; V: TRBV19; D: -; J: TRBJ1-5
CDR3: ASGLAEADTDTQY; V: TRBV4-1; D: TRBD2; J: TRBJ2-3
CDR3: ASSPQSGSNEQY; V: TRBV18; D: TRBD2; J: TRBJ2-7
CDR3: ASSAAGYTEAF; V: TRBV25-1; D: -; J: TRBJ1-1
CDR3: ASSQGQGPNTEAF; V: TRBV14; D: TRBD1; J: TRBJ1-1
CDR3: ASSYGQSGANVLT; V: TRBV6-6; D: -; J: TRBJ2-6
CDR3: ASSPGLSDGELF; V: TRBV18; D: -; J: TRBJ2-2
CDR3: ASSQEAGYSNQPQH; V: TRBV4-2; D: -; J: TRBJ1-5
CDR3: ASSPDRVTYGYT; V: TRBV6-1; D: TRBD1; J: TRBJ1-2
CDR3: SATFYNEQF; V: TRBV20-1; D: -; J: TRBJ2-1
CDR3: ASSVGGLAASYEQY; V: TRBV9; D: TRBD2; J: TRBJ2-7
CDR3: ASSPIPQPNTGELF; V: TRBV18; D: -; J: TRBJ2-2
CDR3: ASSDGLGRQF; V: TRBV7-2; D: -; J: TRBJ2-1
CDR3: ASSFLGQAESEAF; V: TRBV28; D: TRBD1; J: TRBJ1-1
CDR3: ASSPTGQGFYEQY; V: TRBV27; D: TRBD1; J: TRBJ2-7
CDR3: ASGTPQETQY; V: TRBV28; D: -; J: TRBJ2-5
CDR3: ASRDRGRGNEQF; V: TRBV19; D: TRBD1; J: TRBJ2-1
CDR3: ASSARGDEQF; V: TRBV9; D: TRBD2; J: TRBJ2-1
CDR3: AWSVRDRVGTEAF; V: TRBV30; D: TRBD1; J: TRBJ1-1
CDR3: AWSSGSGGNQPQH; V: TRBV30; D: -; J: TRBJ1-5
CDR3: ASSEETTVSGPQH; V: TRBV6-1; D: -; J: TRBJ1-5
CDR3: ASSPRGLAGTGELF; V: TRBV5-1; D: TRBD2; J: TRBJ2-2
CDR3: ASSAGTSAYNEQF; V: TRBV5-4; D: TRBD2; J: TRBJ2-1
CDR3: ASSQGPGRGAAYEQY; V: TRBV4-1; D: TRBD2; J: -
CDR3: ASGRQGYEQY; V: TRBV14; D: TRBD1; J: TRBJ2-7
CDR3: ASSTTTGDPVDTQY; V: TRBV9; D: -; J: TRBJ2-3